These 16 T cell receptor beta chains originate from one sample sequenced in a study of cytomegalovirus exposure and HLA in healthy donors. Amplification used 60 Vbeta primers and 13 Jbeta primers. TCRdb's copy holds only in-frame clones and misses some; the assay was immunoSEQ multiplex PCR. The sample has about 130,000 clones, around 72% seen once; the top ten hold approximately 1.8%. Specimen: PBMCs. Receptors originate from a woman between 35 and 50 years old in good health and CMV-seronegative.

The chain is built from TRBV6-1 and TRBJ1-5, with D tentatively TRBD1 (6 bases). Germline V CDR1 and CDR2: MNHNS, SASEGT. There are 13 residues in the CDR3. V lost 7 bases to trimming and J lost 10 bases, with 17 bases between them. This chain's CDR3 is CASKLQMDSPQHF. CDR3 sequence (DNA): TGTGCCAGCAAACTCCAAATGGACAGCCCCCAGCATTTT.

The CDR3: CSVLGTSGRGPQETQYF. For the CDR3, the DNA is TGCAGCGTGCTAGGCACTAGCGGGAGAGGGCCCCAAGAGACCCAGTACTTC. This chain links TRBV29-1 with TRBJ2-5; 11 nucleotides match TRBD2. CDR1 and CDR2 from the germline V gene are SQVTM and ANQGSEA. V lost 6 bases and J lost 1; bases outside the gene matches: 13. The CDR3 consists of 17 residues.

Turning to this clone: A junction boundary mismatches the germline segment, possibly from a read error. The rearrangement joins TRBV30 to TRBJ2-1; TRBD2 matches at 11 bases. Germline values: CDR1 GTSNPN, CDR2 SVGIG (reference sequence). This CDR3 is built from 12 residues. The CDR3 loop reads CACPLAGGSRVF. In DNA, the CDR3 is TGTGCCTGCCCTTTAGCGGGGGGGTCGAGAGTCTTC.

V usage is TRBV29-1 and J usage is TRBJ1-2, with D maybe TRBD1 (5 bases). CDR3 length: 14 amino acids. V dropped 2 bases and J dropped 4 bases, with 14 bases sitting between them. Germline CDR1 is SQVTM and CDR2 is ANQGSEA. In DNA, the CDR3 is TGCAGCGTTGAATCAAAGGGGCAGGGCTATGGCTACACCTTC. This codes for CSVESKGQGYGYTF.

Note on this clone: The junction and the germline gene differ at one end; a read error may be behind it. This chain connects TRBV5-1 to TRBJ2-7, with D hard to call. Germline V lookup: CDR1 SGHRS, CDR2 YFSETQ. The CDR3 runs to 16 residues. CDR3 DNA: TGTGCCAGCAGCTTGGAAGGCCCGGGTTTATCTGAAGAGCAGTACTTC. The encoded protein is CASSLEGPGLSEEQYF.

The gene calls are TRBV29-1 and TRBJ1-3; unclear D gene. In germline, CDR1 is SQVTM, CDR2 ANQGSEA. The V and J ends lost 0 bases and 10 bases respectively, with 7 bases between them. This CDR3 has 11 residues. In DNA, the CDR3 is TGCAGCGTTGAAGATCCGGGAACCATATATTTT. Its protein is CSVEDPGTIYF.

This rearrangement joins TRBV10-3 to TRBJ1-5; TRBD1 matches 12 bases. This CDR3 comprises 15 residues. Trimming took 3 bases from V and 5 from J; bases not matched to a gene: 2. Germline V gives CDR1 ENHRY, CDR2 SYGVKD. The CDR3 nucleotides are TGTGCCATCAGTGAAGGGGACAGGGGGCATCAGCCCCAGCATTTT. Amino acid sequence: CAISEGDRGHQPQHF.

As for this clone: At one end the junction does not follow the germline gene, possibly because of a read error. In nucleotides, the CDR3 is TGTGCCAGCAGTACTTCACCCAGGACCCATCGGACTGGAAACAGTCAGTACTTC. Protein product: CASSTSPRTHRTGNSQYF. The gene calls are TRBV2 and TRBJ2-4, with a tentative D call TRBD2 (5 bases). There are 18 residues in the CDR3. Germline V lookup: CDR1 SNHLY, CDR2 FYNNEI.

The V call is TRBV18, the J call TRBJ1-6, with no clear D. The CDR3 length is 14 residues. V lost 6 bases, J lost 6 bases, and 12 bases lay in between. Germline lookup yields CDR1 KGHSH and CDR2 LQKENI. CDR3 DNA sequence: TGTGCCAGCTCCCCTGCAGGAAGTAATTCACCCCTCCACTTT. Its protein is CASSPAGSNSPLHF. The full variable domain, in which reference TRBV18 and TRBJ1-6 provide the parts outside the CDR3, is NAGVMQNPRHLVRRRGQEARLRCSPMKGHSHVYWYRQLPEEGLKFMVYLQKENIIDESGMPKERFSAEFPKEGPSILRIQQVVRGDSAAYFCASSPAGSNSPLHFGNGTRLTVT.

In this sample, this clone turned up a few times. V gene TRBV5-6 combines with J gene TRBJ1-1; 7 bases align to TRBD1. The CDR3 has 15 residues. CDR1 and CDR2 from the germline V gene are SGHDT and YYEEEE. V shed 4 bases and J 3 bases; nucleotides not matched to a gene: 9. CDR3 DNA sequence: TGTGCCAGCAGCCTAACAGGGGAAGAGGACACTGAAGCTTTCTTT. Amino acids: CASSLTGEEDTEAFF. The full variable domain, its missing parts supplied by reference TRBV5-6 and TRBJ1-1, is DAGVTQSPTHLIKTRGQQVTLRCSPKSGHDTVSWYQQALGQGPQFIFQYYEEEERQRGNFPDRFSGHQFPNYSSELNVNALLLGDSALYLCASSLTGEEDTEAFFGQGTRLTVV.

This chain uses TRBV27 with TRBJ2-7; D is possibly TRBD2 (6 bases). Looked up from germline, CDR1 is MNHEY and CDR2 is SMNVEV (reference sequence). This CDR3 has 15 amino acids. Trimming shortened V by 8 bases and J by 6 bases, and 23 bases separated the two germline ends. The CDR3 DNA sequence: TGTGCCAGCTGGGACCTGATAGCCGGCGGGGTCGAGCAGTACTTC. Translated, it gives CASWDLIAGGVEQYF.

V gene TRBV7-2 combines with J gene TRBJ2-1; 9 bases line up with TRBD2. V was pared by 0 bases and J by 0 bases, with 0 bases of the junction left unmatched. Per the germline V gene, CDR1 is SGHTA and CDR2 is FQGNSA. The CDR3 contains 16 residues. CDR3 region: CASSLASGGSYNEQFF. The CDR3 nucleotides read TGTGCCAGCAGCTTAGCTAGCGGGGGCTCCTACAATGAGCAGTTCTTC. The variable domain in full, completed from reference TRBV7-2 and TRBJ2-1, reads GAGVSQSPSNKVTEKGKDVELRCDPISGHTALYWYRQSLGQGLEFLIYFQGNSAPDKSGLPSDRFSAERTGGSVSTLTIQRTQQEDSAVYLCASSLASGGSYNEQFFGPGTRLTVL.

Here the CDR3 DNA reads TGTGCCAGCAGCTTACGTGGTGGGGGGAACTACAATGAGCAGTTCTTC. It yields the protein CASSLRGGGNYNEQFF. V usage is TRBV7-3 and J usage is TRBJ2-1, with D maybe TRBD2 (6 bases). CDR1 is SGHTA, CDR2 FQGTGA, per germline. CDR3 size: 16 residues. With 2 bases removed from V and 3 bases from J, the gap between germline ends came to 14 bases.

In this sample, this clone turned up a few times. CDR3 region: CASSLGLAALDTQYF. CDR3 DNA sequence: TGCGCCAGCAGCTTGGGACTAGCGGCCTTAGATACGCAGTATTTT. The V and J genes are TRBV5-1 and TRBJ2-3; 9 bases are a match to TRBD2. The CDR3 loop spans 15 amino acids. Germline V gene lookup returns CDR1 SGHRS and CDR2 YFSETQ. V was clipped by 0 bases and J by 5 bases; unmatched bases: 4.

The J gene is TRBJ1-1, the V gene TRBV28; D possibly corresponds to TRBD1 (5 bases). CDR3 length equals 15 residues. Germline V gene lookup returns CDR1 MDHEN and CDR2 SYDVKM. The CDR3 reads CAAVPEEEGRTEAFF. The CDR3 bases are TGTGCTGCAGTGCCCGAAGAGGAGGGGCGAACCGAAGCTTTCTTT.

This clone was counted a few times. The chain carries TRBV10-2 and TRBJ2-2; tentatively, D is TRBD2 (5 bases). The CDR3 totals 12 residues. V was trimmed by 8 bases and J by 3 bases, leaving 7 bases between them. The germline gives CDR1 WSHSY, CDR2 SAAADI. This chain's CDR3 is CASPGDTGELFF. The CDR3 nucleotides read TGCGCCAGCCCCGGGGACACCGGGGAGCTGTTTTTT.